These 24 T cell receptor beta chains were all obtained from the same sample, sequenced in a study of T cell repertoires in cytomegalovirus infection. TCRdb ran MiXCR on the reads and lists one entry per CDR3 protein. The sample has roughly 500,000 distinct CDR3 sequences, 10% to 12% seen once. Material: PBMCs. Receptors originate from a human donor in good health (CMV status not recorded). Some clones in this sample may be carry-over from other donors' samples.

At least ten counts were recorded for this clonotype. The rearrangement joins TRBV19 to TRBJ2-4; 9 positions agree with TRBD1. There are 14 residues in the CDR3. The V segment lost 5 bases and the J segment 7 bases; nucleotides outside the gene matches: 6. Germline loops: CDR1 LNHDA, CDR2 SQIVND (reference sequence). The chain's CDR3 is CASSLGTGRNIQYF. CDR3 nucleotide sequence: TGTGCCAGTAGTTTAGGGACAGGGCGGAACATTCAGTACTTC.

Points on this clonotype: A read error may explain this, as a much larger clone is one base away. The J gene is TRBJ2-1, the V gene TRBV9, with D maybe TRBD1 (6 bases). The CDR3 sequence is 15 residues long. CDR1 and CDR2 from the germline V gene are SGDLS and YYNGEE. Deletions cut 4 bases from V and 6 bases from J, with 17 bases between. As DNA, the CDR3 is TGTGCCAGCAGCTCGGGGACAAGCCTCTCCAATGAGCAGTTCTTC. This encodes CASSSGTSLSNEQFF.

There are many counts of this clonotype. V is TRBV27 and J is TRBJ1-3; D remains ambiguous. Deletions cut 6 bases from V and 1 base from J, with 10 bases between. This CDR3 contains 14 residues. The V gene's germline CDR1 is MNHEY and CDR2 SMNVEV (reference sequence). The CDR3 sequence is CASSKTASGNTIYF. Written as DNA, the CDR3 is TGTGCCAGCAGCAAGACGGCTTCTGGAAACACCATATATTTT.

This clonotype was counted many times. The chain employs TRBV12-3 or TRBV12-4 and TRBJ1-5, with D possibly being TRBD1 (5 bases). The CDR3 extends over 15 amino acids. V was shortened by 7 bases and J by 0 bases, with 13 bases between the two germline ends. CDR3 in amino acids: CASTRDGNSNQPQHF. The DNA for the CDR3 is TGTGCCAGCACCAGGGACGGTAATAGCAATCAGCCCCAGCATTTT.

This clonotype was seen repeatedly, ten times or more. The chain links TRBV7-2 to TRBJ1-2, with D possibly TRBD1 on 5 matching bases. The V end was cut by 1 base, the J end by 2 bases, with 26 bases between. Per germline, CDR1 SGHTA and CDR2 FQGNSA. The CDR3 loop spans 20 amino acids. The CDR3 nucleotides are TGTGCCAGCAGCTTAGGCTTTGCAGGGTCGACTCTTTTCTTAAACTATGGCTACACCTTC. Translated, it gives CASSLGFAGSTLFLNYGYTF.

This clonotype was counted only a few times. CDR3 sequence: CSATGQFSNQPQHF. As DNA, the CDR3 is TGCAGTGCTACAGGACAGTTTAGCAATCAGCCCCAGCATTTT. This sequence joins TRBV20-1 and TRBJ1-5; a possible D gene is TRBD1 (6 bases). Germline lookup yields CDR1 DFQATT and CDR2 SNEGSKA (reference sequence). The CDR3 has 14 amino acids. Trimming took 4 bases from V and 0 from J, leaving 10 bases between them.

The CDR3 sequence: CASSLRQGRTGELFF. CDR3 coding DNA: TGTGCCAGCAGCCTAAGACAGGGCCGAACCGGGGAGCTGTTTTTT. The gene calls are TRBV5-8 and TRBJ2-2; TRBD1 aligns across 7 bases. The CDR3 extends over 15 amino acids. With 4 bases clipped from V and 5 bases from J, the junction kept 8 bases outside the gene matches. Germline assignment: CDR1 SGHTS and CDR2 YDEGEE. The full variable domain, rest sourced from reference TRBV5-8 and TRBJ2-2, is EAGVTQSPTHLIKTRGQQATLRCSPISGHTSVYWYQQALGLGLQFLLWYDEGEERNRGNFPPRFSGRQFPNYSSELNVNALELEDSALYLCASSLRQGRTGELFFGEGSRLTVL.

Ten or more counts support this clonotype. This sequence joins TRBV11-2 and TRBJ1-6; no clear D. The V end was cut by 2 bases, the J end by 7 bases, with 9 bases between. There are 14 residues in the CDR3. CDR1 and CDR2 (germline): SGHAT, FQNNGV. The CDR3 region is CASSLPQRNSPLHF. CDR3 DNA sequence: TGTGCCAGCAGCTTACCCCAAAGGAATTCACCCCTCCACTTT.

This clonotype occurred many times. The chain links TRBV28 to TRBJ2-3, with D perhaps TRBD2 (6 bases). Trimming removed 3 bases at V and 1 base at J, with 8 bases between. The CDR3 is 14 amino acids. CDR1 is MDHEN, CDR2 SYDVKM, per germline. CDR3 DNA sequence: TGTGCCAGCAGTTTCGTAGCGGGCACAGATACGCAGTATTTT. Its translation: CASSFVAGTDTQYF.

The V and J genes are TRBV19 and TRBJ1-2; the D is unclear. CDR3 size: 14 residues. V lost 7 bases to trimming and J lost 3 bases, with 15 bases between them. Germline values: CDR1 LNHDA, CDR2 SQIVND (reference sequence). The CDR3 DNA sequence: TGTGCCAGTATTTTTTCGGGGAAGGACTATGGCTACACCTTC. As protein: CASIFSGKDYGYTF.

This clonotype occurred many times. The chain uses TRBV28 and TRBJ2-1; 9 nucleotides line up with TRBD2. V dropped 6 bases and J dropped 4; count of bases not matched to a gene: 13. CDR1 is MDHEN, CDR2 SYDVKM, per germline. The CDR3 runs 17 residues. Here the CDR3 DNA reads TGTGCCAGCAGCCCTAACCTTGCGGGAGGGCCTTACAATGAGCAGTTCTTC. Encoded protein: CASSPNLAGGPYNEQFF.

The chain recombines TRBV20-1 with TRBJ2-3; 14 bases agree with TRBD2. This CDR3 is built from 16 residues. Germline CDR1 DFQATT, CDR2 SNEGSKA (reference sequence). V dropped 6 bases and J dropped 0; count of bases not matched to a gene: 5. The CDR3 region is CSAQGLAGASTDTQYF. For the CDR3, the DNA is TGCAGTGCCCAGGGACTAGCGGGAGCTAGCACAGATACGCAGTATTTT.

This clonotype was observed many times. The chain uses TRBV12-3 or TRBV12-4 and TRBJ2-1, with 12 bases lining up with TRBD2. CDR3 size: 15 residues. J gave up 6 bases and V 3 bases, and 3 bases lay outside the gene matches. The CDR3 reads CASSFRLAGANEQFF. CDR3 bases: TGTGCCAGCAGTTTTAGACTAGCGGGAGCCAATGAGCAGTTCTTC.

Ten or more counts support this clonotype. In DNA, the CDR3 is TGTGCCAGCCGTTCAACCCCGTGGCAGTCAACCTGGGTCTACGAGCAGTACTTC. It encodes CASRSTPWQSTWVYEQYF. The V gene is TRBV28, the J gene TRBJ2-7, with D uncertain. Per germline, CDR1 MDHEN and CDR2 SYDVKM. V shed 8 bases and J shed 3 bases, with 29 bases lying between them. CDR3 length: 18 amino acids.

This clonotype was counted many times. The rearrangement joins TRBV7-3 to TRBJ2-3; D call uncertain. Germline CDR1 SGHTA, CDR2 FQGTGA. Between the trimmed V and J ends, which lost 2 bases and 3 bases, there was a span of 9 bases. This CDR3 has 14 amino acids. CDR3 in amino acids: CASSLAPITDTQYF. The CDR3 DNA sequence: TGTGCCAGCAGCTTAGCCCCAATTACAGATACGCAGTATTTT.

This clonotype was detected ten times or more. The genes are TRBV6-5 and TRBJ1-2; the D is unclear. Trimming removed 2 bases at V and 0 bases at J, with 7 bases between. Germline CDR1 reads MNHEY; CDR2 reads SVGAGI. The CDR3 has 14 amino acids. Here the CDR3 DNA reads TGTGCCAGCAGTTACGCGGGGTCTAACTATGGCTACACCTTC. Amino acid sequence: CASSYAGSNYGYTF.

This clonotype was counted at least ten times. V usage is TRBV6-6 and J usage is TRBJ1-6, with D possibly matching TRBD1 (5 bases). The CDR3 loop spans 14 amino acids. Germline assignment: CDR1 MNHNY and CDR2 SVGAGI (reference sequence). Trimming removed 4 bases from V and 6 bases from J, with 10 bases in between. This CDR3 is CASSLEGLNSPLHF. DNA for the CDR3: TGTGCCAGCAGTTTAGAGGGGCTTAATTCACCCCTCCACTTT.

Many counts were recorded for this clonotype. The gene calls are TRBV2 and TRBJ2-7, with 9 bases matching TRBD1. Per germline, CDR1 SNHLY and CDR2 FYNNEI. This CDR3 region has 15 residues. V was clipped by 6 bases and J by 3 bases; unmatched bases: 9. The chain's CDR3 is CASSALRTGDYEQYF. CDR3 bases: TGTGCCAGCAGCGCTTTAAGGACAGGGGACTACGAGCAGTACTTC. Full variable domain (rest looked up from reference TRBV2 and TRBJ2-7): EPEVTQTPSHQVTQMGQEVILRCVPISNHLYFYWYRQILGQKVEFLVSFYNNEISEKSEIFDDQFSVERPDGSNFTLKIRSTKLEDSAMYFCASSALRTGDYEQYFGPGTRLTVT.

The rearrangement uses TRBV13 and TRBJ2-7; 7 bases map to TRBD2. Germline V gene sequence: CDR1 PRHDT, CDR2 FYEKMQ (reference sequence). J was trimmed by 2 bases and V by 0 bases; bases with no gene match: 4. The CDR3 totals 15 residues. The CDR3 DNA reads TGTGCCAGCAGCTTAGGCCGGGGAGGGGCCTACGAGCAGTACTTC. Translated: CASSLGRGGAYEQYF.

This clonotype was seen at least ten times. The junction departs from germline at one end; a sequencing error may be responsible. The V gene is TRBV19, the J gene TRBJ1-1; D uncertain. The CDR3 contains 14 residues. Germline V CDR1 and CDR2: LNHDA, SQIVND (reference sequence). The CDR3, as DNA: TGTGCCAGTAGAATAGCAGGAGGGAACACTGAAGCTTTCTTT. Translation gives CASRIAGGNTEAFF.

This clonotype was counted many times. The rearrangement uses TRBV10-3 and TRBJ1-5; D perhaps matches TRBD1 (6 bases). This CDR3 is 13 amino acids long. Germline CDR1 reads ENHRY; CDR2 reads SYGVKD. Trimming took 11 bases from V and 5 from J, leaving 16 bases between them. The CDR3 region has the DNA TGTGCCCTTAACAGGGCGGTGGATCAGCCCCAGCATTTT. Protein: CALNRAVDQPQHF.

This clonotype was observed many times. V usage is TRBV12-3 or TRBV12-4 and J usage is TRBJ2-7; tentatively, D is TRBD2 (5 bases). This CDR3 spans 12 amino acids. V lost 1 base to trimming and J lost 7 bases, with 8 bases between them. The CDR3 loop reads CASSLVTGEQYF. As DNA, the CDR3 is TGTGCCAGCAGTTTAGTCACGGGAGAGCAGTACTTC.

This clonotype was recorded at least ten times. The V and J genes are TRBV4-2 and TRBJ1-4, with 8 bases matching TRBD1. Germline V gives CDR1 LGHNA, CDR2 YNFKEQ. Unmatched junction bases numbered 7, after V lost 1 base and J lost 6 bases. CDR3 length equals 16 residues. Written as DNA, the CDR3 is TGTGCCAGCAGCCAAGGTACCCAGGGGGCATATGAAAAACTGTTTTTT. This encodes CASSQGTQGAYEKLFF.

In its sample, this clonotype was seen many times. The CDR3 nucleotides read TGTGCCAGCAGCCTGGGACAGGGGGTCGGCCAGCCCCAGCATTTT. Its translation: CASSLGQGVGQPQHF. V and J are TRBV7-8 and TRBJ1-5, with 11 positions matching TRBD1. J lost 7 bases, V lost 5 bases, and 7 bases had no gene match. The CDR3 spans 15 residues. Germline assignment: CDR1 SGHVS and CDR2 FQNEAQ. The whole variable domain, remainder taken from reference TRBV7-8 and TRBJ1-5, is GAGVSQSPRYKVAKRGQDVALRCDPISGHVSLFWYQQALGQGPEFLTYFQNEAQLDKSGLPSDRFFAERPEGSVSTLKIQRTQQEDSAVYLCASSLGQGVGQPQHFGDGTRLSIL.